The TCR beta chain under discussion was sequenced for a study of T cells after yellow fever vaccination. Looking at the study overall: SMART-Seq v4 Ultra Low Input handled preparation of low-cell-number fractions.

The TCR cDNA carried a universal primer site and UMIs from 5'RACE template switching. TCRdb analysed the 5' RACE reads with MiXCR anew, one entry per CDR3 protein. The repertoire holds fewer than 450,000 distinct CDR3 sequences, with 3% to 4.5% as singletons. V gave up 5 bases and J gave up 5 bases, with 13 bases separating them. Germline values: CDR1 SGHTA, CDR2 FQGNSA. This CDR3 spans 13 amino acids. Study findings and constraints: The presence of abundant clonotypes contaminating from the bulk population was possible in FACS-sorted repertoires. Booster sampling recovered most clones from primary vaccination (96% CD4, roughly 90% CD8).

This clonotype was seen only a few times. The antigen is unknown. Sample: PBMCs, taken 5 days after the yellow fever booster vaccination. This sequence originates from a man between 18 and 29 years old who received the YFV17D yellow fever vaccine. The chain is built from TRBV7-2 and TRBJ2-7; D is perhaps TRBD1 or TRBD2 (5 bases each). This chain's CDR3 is CASSTGPSNEQYV. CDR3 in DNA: TGTGCCAGCAGCACGGGACCTTCTAACGAGCAGTACGTC.